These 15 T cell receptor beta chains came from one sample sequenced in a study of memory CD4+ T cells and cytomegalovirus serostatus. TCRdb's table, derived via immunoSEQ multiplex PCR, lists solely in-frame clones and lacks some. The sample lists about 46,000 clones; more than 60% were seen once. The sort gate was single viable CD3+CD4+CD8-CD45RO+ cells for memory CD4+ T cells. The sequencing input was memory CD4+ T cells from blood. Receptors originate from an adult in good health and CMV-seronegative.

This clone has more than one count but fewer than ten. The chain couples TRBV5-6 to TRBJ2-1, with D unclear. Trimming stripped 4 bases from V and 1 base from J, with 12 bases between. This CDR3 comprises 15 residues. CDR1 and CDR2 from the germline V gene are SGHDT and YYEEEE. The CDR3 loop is CASSRGPGSYNEQFF. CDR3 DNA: TGTGCCAGCAGCAGAGGCCCCGGGTCCTACAATGAGCAGTTCTTC.

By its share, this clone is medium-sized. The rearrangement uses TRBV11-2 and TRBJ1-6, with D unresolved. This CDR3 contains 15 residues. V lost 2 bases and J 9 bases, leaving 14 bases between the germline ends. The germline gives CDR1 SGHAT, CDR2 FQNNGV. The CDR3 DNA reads TGTGCCAGCAGCTTAATCAACAGTGGAGGTTCACCCCTCCACTTT. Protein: CASSLINSGGSPLHF. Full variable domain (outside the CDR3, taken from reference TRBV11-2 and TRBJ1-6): EAGVAQSPRYKIIEKRQSVAFWCNPISGHATLYWYQQILGQGPKLLIQFQNNGVVDDSQLPKDRFSAERLKGVDSTLKIQPAKLEDSAVYLCASSLINSGGSPLHFGNGTRLTVT.

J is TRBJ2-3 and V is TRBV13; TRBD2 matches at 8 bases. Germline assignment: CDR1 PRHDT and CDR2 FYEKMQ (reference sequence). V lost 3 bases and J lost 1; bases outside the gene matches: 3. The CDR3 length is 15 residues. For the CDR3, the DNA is TGTGCCAGCAGCTTGAGAGCGGGAGGCACAGATACGCAGTATTTT. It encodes CASSLRAGGTDTQYF.

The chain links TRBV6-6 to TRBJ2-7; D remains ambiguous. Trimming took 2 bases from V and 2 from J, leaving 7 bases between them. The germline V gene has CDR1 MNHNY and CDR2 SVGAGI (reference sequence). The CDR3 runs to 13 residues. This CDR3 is CASSYATAYEQYF. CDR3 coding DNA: TGTGCCAGCAGTTACGCGACCGCCTACGAGCAGTACTTC.

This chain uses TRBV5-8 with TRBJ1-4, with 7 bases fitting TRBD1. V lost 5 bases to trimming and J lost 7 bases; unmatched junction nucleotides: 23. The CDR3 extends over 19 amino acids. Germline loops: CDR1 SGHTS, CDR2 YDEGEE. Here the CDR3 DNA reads TGTGCCAGCAGACCTGTGTGGGGGGGGTCGACAGGGTTTGCTGAAAAACTGTTTTTT. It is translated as CASRPVWGGSTGFAEKLFF.

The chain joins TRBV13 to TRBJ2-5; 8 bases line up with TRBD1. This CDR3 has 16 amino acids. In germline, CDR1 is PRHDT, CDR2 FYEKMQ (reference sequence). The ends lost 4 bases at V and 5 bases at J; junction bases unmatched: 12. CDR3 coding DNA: TGTGCCAGCAGCTGGAAGCCGACAGGGGCAAGGGAGACCCAGTACTTC. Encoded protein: CASSWKPTGARETQYF.

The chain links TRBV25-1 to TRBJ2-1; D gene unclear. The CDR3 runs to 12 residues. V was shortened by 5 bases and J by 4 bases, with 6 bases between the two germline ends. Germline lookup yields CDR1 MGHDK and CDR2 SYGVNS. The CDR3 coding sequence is TGTGCCAGCAGTCCTGGGTACAATGAGCAGTTCTTC. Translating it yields CASSPGYNEQFF.

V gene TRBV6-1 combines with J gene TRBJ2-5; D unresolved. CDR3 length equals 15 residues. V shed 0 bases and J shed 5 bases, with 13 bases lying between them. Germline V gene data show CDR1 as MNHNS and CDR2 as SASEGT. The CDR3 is CASSEAQGAWETQYF. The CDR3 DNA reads TGTGCCAGCAGTGAAGCGCAAGGAGCGTGGGAGACCCAGTACTTC.

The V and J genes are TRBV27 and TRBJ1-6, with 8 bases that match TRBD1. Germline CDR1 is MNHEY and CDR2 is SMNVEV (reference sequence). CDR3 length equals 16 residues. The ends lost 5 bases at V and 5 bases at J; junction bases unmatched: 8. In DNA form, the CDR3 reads TGTGCCAGCAGTCCACGGACAGGGCTTAATAATTCACCCCTCCACTTT. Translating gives CASSPRTGLNNSPLHF.

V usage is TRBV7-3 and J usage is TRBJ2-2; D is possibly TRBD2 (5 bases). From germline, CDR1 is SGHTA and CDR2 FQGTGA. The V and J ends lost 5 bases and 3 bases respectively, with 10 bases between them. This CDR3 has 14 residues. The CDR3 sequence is CASSLSVDTGELFF. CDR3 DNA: TGTGCCAGCAGCCTTAGCGTGGACACCGGGGAGCTGTTTTTT.

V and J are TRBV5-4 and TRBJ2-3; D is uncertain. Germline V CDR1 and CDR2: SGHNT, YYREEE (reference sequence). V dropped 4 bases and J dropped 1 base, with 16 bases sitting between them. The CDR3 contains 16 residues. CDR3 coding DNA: TGTGCCAGCAGCCCAAACTCTCCAGGAGGCACAGATACGCAGTATTTT. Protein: CASSPNSPGGTDTQYF.

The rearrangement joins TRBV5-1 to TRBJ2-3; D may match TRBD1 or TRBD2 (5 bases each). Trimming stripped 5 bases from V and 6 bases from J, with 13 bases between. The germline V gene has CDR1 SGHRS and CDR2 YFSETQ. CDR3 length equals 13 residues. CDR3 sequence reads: CASRRLEGDTQYF. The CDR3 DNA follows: TGCGCCAGCAGAAGGCTTGAGGGGGATACGCAGTATTTT.

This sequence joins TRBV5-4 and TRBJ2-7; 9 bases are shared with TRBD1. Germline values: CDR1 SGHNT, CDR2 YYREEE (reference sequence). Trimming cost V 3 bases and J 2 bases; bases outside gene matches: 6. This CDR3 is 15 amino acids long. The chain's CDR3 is CASSSWDRVAYEQYF. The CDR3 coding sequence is TGTGCCAGCAGCTCCTGGGACAGGGTGGCCTACGAGCAGTACTTC.

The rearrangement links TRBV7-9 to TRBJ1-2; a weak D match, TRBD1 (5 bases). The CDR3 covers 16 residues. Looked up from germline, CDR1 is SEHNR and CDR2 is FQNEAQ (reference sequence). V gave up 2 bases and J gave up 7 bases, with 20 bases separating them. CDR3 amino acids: CASSLSSVPGGSGYTF. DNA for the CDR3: TGTGCCAGCAGCTTAAGCTCTGTCCCGGGGGGGTCTGGCTACACCTTC. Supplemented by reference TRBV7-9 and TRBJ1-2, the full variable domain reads DTGVSQNPRHKITKRGQNVTFRCDPISEHNRLYWYRQTLGQGPEFLTYFQNEAQLEKSRLLSDRFSAERPKGSFSTLEIQRTEQGDSAMYLCASSLSSVPGGSGYTFGSGTRLTVV.

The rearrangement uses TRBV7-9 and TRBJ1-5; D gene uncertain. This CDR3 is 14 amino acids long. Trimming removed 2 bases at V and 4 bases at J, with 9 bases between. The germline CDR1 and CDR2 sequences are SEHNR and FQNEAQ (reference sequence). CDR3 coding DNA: TGTGCCAGCAGCTTAAGTACGGTTAATCAGCCCCAGCATTTT. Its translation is CASSLSTVNQPQHF.